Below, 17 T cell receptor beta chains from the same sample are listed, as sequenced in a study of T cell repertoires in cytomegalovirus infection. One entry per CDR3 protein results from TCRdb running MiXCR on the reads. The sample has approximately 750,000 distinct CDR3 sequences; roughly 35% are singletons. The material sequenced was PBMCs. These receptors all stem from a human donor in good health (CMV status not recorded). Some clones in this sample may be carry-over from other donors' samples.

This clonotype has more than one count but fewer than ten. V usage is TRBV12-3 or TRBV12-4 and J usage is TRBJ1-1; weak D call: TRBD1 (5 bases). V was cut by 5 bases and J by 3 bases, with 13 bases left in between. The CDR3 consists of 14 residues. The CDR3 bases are TGTGCCAGCAGTCCCAACGCAGGGTACACTGAAGCTTTCTTT. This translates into CASSPNAGYTEAFF.

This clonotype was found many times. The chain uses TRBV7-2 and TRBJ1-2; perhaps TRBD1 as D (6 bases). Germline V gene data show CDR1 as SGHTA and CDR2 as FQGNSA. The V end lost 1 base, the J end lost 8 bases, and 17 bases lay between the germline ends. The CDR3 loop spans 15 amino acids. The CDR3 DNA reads TGTGCCAGCAGCTTAGGAGGTCTCAGGGGTGAAGGCTACACCTTC. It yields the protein CASSLGGLRGEGYTF.

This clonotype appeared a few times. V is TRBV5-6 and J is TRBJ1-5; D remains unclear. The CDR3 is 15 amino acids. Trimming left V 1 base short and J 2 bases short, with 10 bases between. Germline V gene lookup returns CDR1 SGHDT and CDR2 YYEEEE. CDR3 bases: TGTGCCAGCAGCTTGCTGAGGGAGGGCAATCAGCCCCAGCATTTT. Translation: CASSLLREGNQPQHF.

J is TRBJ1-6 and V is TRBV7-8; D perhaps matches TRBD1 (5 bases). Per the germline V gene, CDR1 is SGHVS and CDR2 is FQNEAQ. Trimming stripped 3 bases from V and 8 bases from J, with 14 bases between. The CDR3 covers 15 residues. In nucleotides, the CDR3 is TGTGCCAGCAGCTTTATAGGGACGGATTATTCACCCCTCCACTTT. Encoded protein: CASSFIGTDYSPLHF.

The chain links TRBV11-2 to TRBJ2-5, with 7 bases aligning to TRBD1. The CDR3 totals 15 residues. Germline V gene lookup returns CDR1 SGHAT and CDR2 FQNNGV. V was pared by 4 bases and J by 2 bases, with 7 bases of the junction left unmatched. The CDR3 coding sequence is TGTGCCAGCAGCTCGCAGGGGGAAGGACAAGAGACCCAGTACTTC. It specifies CASSSQGEGQETQYF.

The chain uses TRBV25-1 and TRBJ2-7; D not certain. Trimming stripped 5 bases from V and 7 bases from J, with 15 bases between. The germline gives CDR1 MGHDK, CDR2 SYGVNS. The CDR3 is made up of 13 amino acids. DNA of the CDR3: TGTGCCAGCAGTCTCAATATTCTAACTGAGCAGTACTTC. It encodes CASSLNILTEQYF.

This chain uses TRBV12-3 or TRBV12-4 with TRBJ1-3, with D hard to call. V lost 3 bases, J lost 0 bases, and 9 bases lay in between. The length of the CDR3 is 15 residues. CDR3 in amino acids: CASSFSRDSGNTIYF. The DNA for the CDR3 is TGTGCCAGCAGTTTCTCTCGGGACTCTGGAAACACCATATATTTT.

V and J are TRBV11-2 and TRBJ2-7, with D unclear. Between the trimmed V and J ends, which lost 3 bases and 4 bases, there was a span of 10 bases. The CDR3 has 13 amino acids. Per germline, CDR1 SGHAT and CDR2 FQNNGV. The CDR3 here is CASSFTAEYEQYF. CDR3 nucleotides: TGTGCCAGCAGCTTTACGGCAGAATACGAGCAGTACTTC.

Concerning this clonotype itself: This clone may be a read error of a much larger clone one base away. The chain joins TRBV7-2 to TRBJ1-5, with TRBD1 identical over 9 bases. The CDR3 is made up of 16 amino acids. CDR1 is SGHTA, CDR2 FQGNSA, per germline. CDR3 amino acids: CASSKNTGGWNQHQHF. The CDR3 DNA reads TGTGCCAGCAGCAAAAATACAGGGGGCTGGAATCAGCACCAGCATTTT.

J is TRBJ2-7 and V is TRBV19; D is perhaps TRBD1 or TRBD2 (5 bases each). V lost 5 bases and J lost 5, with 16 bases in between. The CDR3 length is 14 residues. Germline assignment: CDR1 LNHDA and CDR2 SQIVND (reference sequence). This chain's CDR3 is CASSPQAEGNEQYF. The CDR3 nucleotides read TGTGCCAGTAGTCCTCAGGCAGAGGGGAACGAGCAGTACTTC.

The CDR3 DNA sequence: TGTGCCAGCAGCTTAGACACAGGGGTCTACGAGCAGTACTTC. Amino acid sequence: CASSLDTGVYEQYF. The V call is TRBV7-9, the J call TRBJ2-7; 7 bases map to TRBD1. V gave up 1 base and J gave up 3 bases; unmatched junction bases: 3. Germline loops: CDR1 SEHNR, CDR2 FQNEAQ (reference sequence). The CDR3 runs to 14 residues.

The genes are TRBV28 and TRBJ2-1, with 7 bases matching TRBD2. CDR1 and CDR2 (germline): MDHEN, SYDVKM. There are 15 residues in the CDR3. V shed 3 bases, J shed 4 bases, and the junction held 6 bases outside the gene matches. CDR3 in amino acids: CASSFKRGGYNEQFF. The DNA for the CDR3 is TGTGCCAGCAGTTTCAAGCGGGGAGGATACAATGAGCAGTTCTTC.

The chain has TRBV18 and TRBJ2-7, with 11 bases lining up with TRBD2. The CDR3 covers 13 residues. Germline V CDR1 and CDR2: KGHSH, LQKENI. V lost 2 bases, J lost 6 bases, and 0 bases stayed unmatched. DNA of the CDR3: TGTGCCAGCTCACCAGGGACTAGCGGCGAGCAGTACTTC. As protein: CASSPGTSGEQYF.

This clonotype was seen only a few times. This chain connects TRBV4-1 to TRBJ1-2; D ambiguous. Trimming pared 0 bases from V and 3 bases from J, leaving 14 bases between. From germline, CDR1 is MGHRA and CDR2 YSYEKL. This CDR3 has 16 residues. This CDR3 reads CASSQDLSRTDYGYTF. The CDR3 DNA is TGCGCCAGCAGCCAAGATCTATCCCGAACCGACTATGGCTACACCTTC.

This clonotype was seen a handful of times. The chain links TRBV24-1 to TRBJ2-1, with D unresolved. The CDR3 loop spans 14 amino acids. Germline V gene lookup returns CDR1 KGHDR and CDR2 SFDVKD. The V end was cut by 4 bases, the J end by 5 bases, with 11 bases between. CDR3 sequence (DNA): TGTGCCACCAGTGACCTCGGACGGAACAATGAGCAGTTCTTC. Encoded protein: CATSDLGRNNEQFF.

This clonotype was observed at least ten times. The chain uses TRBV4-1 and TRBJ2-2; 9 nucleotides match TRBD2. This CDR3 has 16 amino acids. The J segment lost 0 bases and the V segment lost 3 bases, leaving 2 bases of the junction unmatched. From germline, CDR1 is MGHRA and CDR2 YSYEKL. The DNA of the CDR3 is TGCGCCAGCAGCCAGAGACTAGCGGCGAACACCGGGGAGCTGTTTTTT. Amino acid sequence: CASSQRLAANTGELFF.

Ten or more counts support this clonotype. Here the CDR3 DNA reads TGTGCCAGCAGCTCGCCGGGACTATTTGGGGTCATTCAGTACTTC. Its translation is CASSSPGLFGVIQYF. The V call is TRBV7-8, the J call TRBJ2-4; 7 nucleotides align to TRBD2. Germline CDR1 SGHVS, CDR2 FQNEAQ. The CDR3 is 15 amino acids. The V gene end was trimmed by 4 bases and the J gene end by 9 bases; junction bases not matched to a gene: 12.